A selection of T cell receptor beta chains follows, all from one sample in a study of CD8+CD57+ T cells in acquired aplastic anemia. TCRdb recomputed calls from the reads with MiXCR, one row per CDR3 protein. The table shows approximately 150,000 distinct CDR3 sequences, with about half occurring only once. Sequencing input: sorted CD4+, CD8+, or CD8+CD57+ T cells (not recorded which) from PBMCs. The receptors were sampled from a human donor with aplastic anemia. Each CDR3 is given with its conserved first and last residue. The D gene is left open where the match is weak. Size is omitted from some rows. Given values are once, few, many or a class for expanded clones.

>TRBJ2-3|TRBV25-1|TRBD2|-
TGTGCCAGCAGTGGGGGAGGAGCGGGGCGGAGCACAGATACGCAGTATTTT
CASSGGGAGRSTDTQYF
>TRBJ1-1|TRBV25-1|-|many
TGTGCCAGCAGTGAAGGGGATTTTGTGACTTTCTTT
CASSEGDFVTFF
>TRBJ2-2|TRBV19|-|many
TGTGCCAGTAGTATGGGGGTCGGCCTCAACGCCGGGGAGCTGTTTTTT
CASSMGVGLNAGELFF
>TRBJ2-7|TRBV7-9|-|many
TGTGCCAGCAGCCCAAAGGGTCCCTACGAGCAGTACTTC
CASSPKGPYEQYF
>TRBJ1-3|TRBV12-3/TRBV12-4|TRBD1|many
TGTGCCAGCAGTGCAACAGGGGGCTCTGGAAACACCATATATTTT
CASSATGGSGNTIYF
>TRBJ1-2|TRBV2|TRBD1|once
TGTGCCACCCGGGACAGTCCCTATGGCTACACCTTC
CATRDSPYGYTF
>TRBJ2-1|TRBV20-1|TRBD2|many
TGCAGTGCCCATCCTAGCGGGAGAGGGAATGAGCAGTTCTTC
CSAHPSGRGNEQFF
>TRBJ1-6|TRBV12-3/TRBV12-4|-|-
TGTGCCAGCAGTTTCGGGGGGTCTGGTCGTTCACCCCTCCACTTT
CASSFGGSGRSPLHF
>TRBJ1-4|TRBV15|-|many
TGTGCCACCAGCAGTCCCCGCGGGACCGGGAATGAAAAACTGTTTTTT
CATSSPRGTGNEKLFF
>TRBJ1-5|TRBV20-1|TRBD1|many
TGCAGTGCTAACCTTGAGGGGGCGAGTCAGCCCCAGCATTTT
CSANLEGASQPQHF
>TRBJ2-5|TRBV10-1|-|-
TGCGCCAGCAGTGAGATTGGGGAACTCCAAGAGACCCAGTACTTC
CASSEIGELQETQYF
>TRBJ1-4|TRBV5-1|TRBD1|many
TGCGCCAGCAGCGTTCAGGGGGCCATAACTAATGAAAAACTGTTTTTT
CASSVQGAITNEKLFF
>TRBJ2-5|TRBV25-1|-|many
TGTGCCAGCAGTGGATTAGCGGCAGGCGAGACCCAGTACTTC
CASSGLAAGETQYF
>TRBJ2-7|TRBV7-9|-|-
TGTGCCAGCAGCCGACCCACTAGTTCGTCTTACGAGCAGTACTTC
CASSRPTSSSYEQYF
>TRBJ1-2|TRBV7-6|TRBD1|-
TGTGCCAGCAGCGTACGCCCCCGGGACAGGGTCGCAGGCTACACCTTC
CASSVRPRDRVAGYTF
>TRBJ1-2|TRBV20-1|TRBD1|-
TGCAGTGCTAGAGCCGAGACAGGGAGCGGCTATGGCTACACCTTC
CSARAETGSGYGYTF
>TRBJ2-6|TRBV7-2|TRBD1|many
TGTGCCAGCAGCCCACGACAGGGACGCTCTGGGGCCAACGTCCTGACTTTC
CASSPRQGRSGANVLTF
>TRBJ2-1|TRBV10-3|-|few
TGTGCCATCAAGGTCGCTAATGAGCAGTTCTTC
CAIKVANEQFF
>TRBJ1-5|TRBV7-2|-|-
TGTGCCAGCAGCCCCACAGGGCCCCAGCATTTT
CASSPTGPQHF
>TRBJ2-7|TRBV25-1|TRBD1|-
TGTGCCACCTCAGGGGACAGGGGCATCTACGAGCAGTACTTC
CATSGDRGIYEQYF
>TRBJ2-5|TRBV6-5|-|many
TGTGCCAGCAGTCCTCTCGGGGCCCAAGAGACCCAGTACTTC
CASSPLGAQETQYF
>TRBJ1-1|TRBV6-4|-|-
TGTGCCAGCAGTGACTCGAGCAGGGGCACTGAAGCTTTCTTT
CASSDSSRGTEAFF
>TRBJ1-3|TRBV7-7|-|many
TGTGCCAGCAGCACGGGCCTCGGAAACACCATATATTTT
CASSTGLGNTIYF
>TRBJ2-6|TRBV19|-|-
TGTGCCAGTAGTATAGCCCGACACAGGGTTGGGGCCAACGTCCTGACTTTC
CASSIARHRVGANVLTF
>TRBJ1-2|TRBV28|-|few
TGTGCCAGCAGTTTAAGGGGAGCCTCTAACTATGGCTACACCTTC
CASSLRGASNYGYTF
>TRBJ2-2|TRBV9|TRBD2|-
TGTGCCAGCTCACTTAGCGGGATCGACTACACCGGGGAGCTGTTTTTT
CASSLSGIDYTGELFF
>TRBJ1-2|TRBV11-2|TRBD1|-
TGTGCCAGCAGCTTGTGGGACAGGGGTAGCTACACCTTC
CASSLWDRGSYTF
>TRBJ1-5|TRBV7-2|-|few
TGTGCCAGCAGCTTGTCCGGGGACCAGCCCCAGCATTTT
CASSLSGDQPQHF
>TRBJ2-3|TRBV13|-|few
TGTGCCAGCAGCTCAATCAGCGGGCCCGGGACAGATACGCAGTATTTT
CASSSISGPGTDTQYF
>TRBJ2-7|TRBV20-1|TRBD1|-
TGCAGTGCTCGGACAGGGGACCACGAGCAGTACTTC
CSARTGDHEQYF
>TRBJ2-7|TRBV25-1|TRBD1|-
TGTGCCAGCAGTCTACAGGGGTTCGGTTACGAGCAGTACTTC
CASSLQGFGYEQYF
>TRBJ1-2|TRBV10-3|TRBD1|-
TGTGCCATCAGTGAGTCAGGAACAGGGGAAGCGGCTAACTATGGCTACACCTTC
CAISESGTGEAANYGYTF
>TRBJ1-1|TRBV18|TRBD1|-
TGTGCCAGCTCCCGATGGACAGGGGGCAACACTGAAGCTTTCTTT
CASSRWTGGNTEAFF
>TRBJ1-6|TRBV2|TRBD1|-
TGTGCCAGCAGTGTTCGGGACAGGGCAAATTCACCCCTCCACTTT
CASSVRDRANSPLHF
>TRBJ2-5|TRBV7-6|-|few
TGTGCCAGCATTAGTCAGGGTCTTGTGGAGACCCAGTACTTC
CASISQGLVETQYF
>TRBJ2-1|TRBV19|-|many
TGTGCCAGTAGTAGAGAAGGAGGGGAATTCTACAATGAGCAGTTCTTC
CASSREGGEFYNEQFF
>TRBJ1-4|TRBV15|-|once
TGTGCCACCAGCGGGGGATCGGCGAGGGGAGGAAAACTGTTTTTT
CATSGGSARGGKLFF
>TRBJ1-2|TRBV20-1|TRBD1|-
TGCAGTGCTACCCAACCAGGGGGCCATGGCTACACCTTC
CSATQPGGHGYTF
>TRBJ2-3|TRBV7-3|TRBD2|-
TGTGCCAGCAGCTCCGGACTAGCGGAACGGGAAGATACGCAGTATTTT
CASSSGLAEREDTQYF
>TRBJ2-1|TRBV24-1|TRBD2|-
TGTGCCACCAGTGATTCGTGGAGCGGGGCTGAGCAGTTCTTC
CATSDSWSGAEQFF
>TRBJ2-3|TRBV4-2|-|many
TGTGCCAGCAGCCTTCCCGGGGTGAGACGCACAGATACGCAGTATTTT
CASSLPGVRRTDTQYF